The clone carrying this T cell receptor beta chain has a count of ten or more. Its specificity is unknown. This sample is drawn from a study of Graves' ophthalmopathy and Graves' hyperthyroidism. Overall study findings and caveats: Detected in blood as well were most expanded thyroid clonotypes with frequency above 0.001. Sensitivity reached approximately 88% and specificity over 65% for a 13-signature model separating ophthalmopathy from stable hyperthyroidism. The study's model predicted ophthalmopathy progression at approximately 71% sensitivity and 72.22% specificity.

TCR beta CDR3 regions were amplified from RNA transcripts. HTBI-primed first-round RT-PCR preceded second-round multiplex PCR. TCRdb analysed the multiplex PCR reads with MiXCR anew, one entry per CDR3 protein. The table records approximately 500,000 distinct CDR3 sequences, approximately 15% of them present only once. Moderate-to-severe activity, CAS ≥3, NOSPECS ≥4 and a duration under 3 months were seen in donors with ophthalmopathy. This receptor was taken from a woman in her twenties or thirties with Graves' ophthalmopathy. The sample consisted of blood.

The CDR3 bases are TGTGCCAGCAGTTCATTTCGGCCCCTCGCAAAGACCTACTCTGGGGCCAACGTCCTGACTTTC. It yields the protein CASSSFRPLAKTYSGANVLTF. The genes are TRBV6-7 and TRBJ2-6; the D is unclear. TRBV6-7 is flagged as an ORF with uncertain function. V was clipped by 4 bases and J by 0 bases, with 25 bases between them. The CDR3 has 21 amino acids.